This TCR beta chain was obtained from a study of shared clonotypes between healthy human individuals. CDR3 size: 16 residues. Assay: immunoSEQ multiplex PCR; the TCRdb copy retains only in-frame clones and omits some. Of 2,500,000 or so clones in the sample, about 92% were seen once. Sequences were obtained from naive CD4+ T cells sorted from blood. As for subset: CD45RA+ positively selected. The clonotype comes from a man aged 18 to 29 in good health. The chain links TRBV1 to TRBJ1-4. TRBV1 is described as a pseudogene. The CDR3 region is CTSSQDREPINEKLFF. CDR3 coding DNA: TGCACCAGCAGCCAAGATCGGGAACCGATTAATGAAAAACTGTTTTTT.